Listed here are 14 T cell receptor beta chains from one sample, sequenced in a study of cytomegalovirus exposure and HLA in healthy donors. The PCR was carried out with 60 Vbeta primers and 13 Jbeta primers. Assay: immunoSEQ multiplex PCR; the TCRdb copy retains only in-frame clones and omits some. In the table there are about 130,000 clones, approximately 80% of which are singletons. Source material: PBMCs. These receptors were taken from a man in his forties or fifties in good health and CMV-seronegative.

The V call is TRBV27, the J call TRBJ2-7; a weak D match, TRBD2 (5 bases). The germline V gene has CDR1 MNHEY and CDR2 SMNVEV (reference sequence). V shed 0 bases and J shed 3 bases, with 15 bases lying between them. This CDR3 has 16 residues. CDR3 sequence: CASSLSGLAPNYEQYF. CDR3 in DNA: TGTGCCAGCAGTTTATCGGGTCTAGCCCCTAACTACGAGCAGTACTTC.

The sample holds a few counts of this clone. The chain employs TRBV18 and TRBJ1-2; 7 bases match TRBD1. The CDR3 contains 13 residues. The ends lost 1 base at V and 8 bases at J; junction bases unmatched: 4. Germline CDR1 reads KGHSH; CDR2 reads LQKENI. The CDR3: CASSPQGAGGYTF. CDR3 DNA: TGTGCCAGCTCACCACAGGGGGCGGGAGGCTACACCTTC.

The V and J genes are TRBV11-2 and TRBJ2-7; 9 bases fit TRBD2. With V trimmed by 4 bases and J by 0 bases, 7 bases remained unmatched. Germline values: CDR1 SGHAT, CDR2 FQNNGV. The CDR3 totals 16 residues. DNA of the CDR3: TGTGCCAGCAGCTCCCTAGCGGGGAGGAGCTCCTACGAGCAGTACTTC. This gives the protein CASSSLAGRSSYEQYF.

The V and J genes are TRBV7-8 and TRBJ2-3; 7 bases are shared with TRBD2. Germline V CDR1 and CDR2: SGHVS, FQNEAQ. Germline trimming cut 11 bases from V and 0 bases from J; bases unmatched to any gene: 2. The CDR3 is made up of 12 amino acids. CDR3 in DNA: TGTGCCGGGGGGGAGAGCACAGATACGCAGTATTTT. Protein sequence: CAGGESTDTQYF. Full variable domain (rest looked up from reference TRBV7-8 and TRBJ2-3): GAGVSQSPRYKVAKRGQDVALRCDPISGHVSLFWYQQALGQGPEFLTYFQNEAQLDKSGLPSDRFFAERPEGSVSTLKIQRTQQEDSAVYLCAGGESTDTQYFGPGTRLTVL.

For this clone: At one end the junction does not follow the germline gene, possibly because of a read error. The chain is built from TRBV10-3 and TRBJ1-4; weak D call: TRBD1 (6 bases). Germline CDR1 is ENHRY and CDR2 is SYGVKD. CDR3 length: 15 residues. The CDR3 DNA sequence: TGTGCCATCAGTGACCCCGGGACAACTTATGAAAAACTGTTTTTT. This sequence encodes CAISDPGTTYEKLFF.

The rearrangement joins TRBV7-2 to TRBJ2-3; D call uncertain. Per the germline V gene, CDR1 is SGHTA and CDR2 is FQGNSA. The CDR3 runs to 11 residues. The V end lost 7 bases, the J end lost 2 bases, and 4 bases lay between the germline ends. In nucleotides, the CDR3 is TGTGCCAGCACCTCCACAGATACGCAGTATTTT. Its protein product is CASTSTDTQYF.

This clone was seen a single time. The CDR3 nucleotides are TGTGCCAGCAGCCCAGGGACTCTAATTACGAACACTGAAGCTTTCTTT. It yields the protein CASSPGTLITNTEAFF. The chain recombines TRBV7-9 with TRBJ1-1, with D possibly matching TRBD1 (5 bases). Germline values: CDR1 SEHNR, CDR2 FQNEAQ (reference sequence). The CDR3 runs to 16 residues. The germline V and J ends were trimmed by 5 bases and 1 base, with 17 bases remaining between them.

About this clone itself: Additional DNA sequences in this sample encode the identical CDR3. The chain recombines TRBV5-1 with TRBJ2-5; 9 bases align to TRBD1. Germline-derived CDR1 and CDR2 are SGHRS and YFSETQ. This CDR3 has 13 amino acids. V gave up 5 bases and J gave up 5 bases; unmatched junction bases: 4. DNA of the CDR3: TGCGCCAGCAGTACAGGGGGCGGGGAGACCCAGTACTTC. It translates to CASSTGGGETQYF.

This clone was counted only a few times. This chain joins TRBV7-8 and TRBJ1-2; D call uncertain. Trimming pared 1 base from V and 4 bases from J, leaving 13 bases between. The CDR3 spans 15 residues. CDR1 is SGHVS, CDR2 FQNEAQ, per germline. CDR3 protein: CASSLGFGISYGYTF. The CDR3 nucleotides are TGTGCCAGCAGCTTAGGGTTCGGGATCTCCTATGGCTACACCTTC.

J is TRBJ1-1 and V is TRBV6-6; D is possibly TRBD1 (5 bases). V lost 2 bases and J 5 bases, leaving 15 bases between the germline ends. Germline V lookup: CDR1 MNHNY, CDR2 SVGAGI (reference sequence). The CDR3 extends over 15 amino acids. The CDR3 loop reads CASSYSGGARTEAFF. CDR3 sequence (DNA): TGTGCCAGCAGTTACAGTGGAGGGGCAAGAACTGAAGCTTTCTTT.

The rearrangement uses TRBV5-1 and TRBJ2-7, with a tentative D call TRBD2 (5 bases). V lost 4 bases to trimming and J lost 9 bases, with 20 bases between them. The germline gives CDR1 SGHRS, CDR2 YFSETQ. This CDR3 is 14 amino acids long. This CDR3 reads CASSPEPSSEGQYF. The CDR3 DNA reads as TGCGCCAGCAGCCCCGAACCCAGCAGTGAGGGGCAGTACTTC.

Regarding this clone: Different DNA sequences within this sample yield the same CDR3. The chain links TRBV27 to TRBJ2-2; 10 bases match TRBD2. Germline V lookup: CDR1 MNHEY, CDR2 SMNVEV (reference sequence). The CDR3 extends over 14 amino acids. After removal of 6 bases from V and 5 bases from J, the junction contained 3 bases not matched to a gene. CDR3 bases: TGTGCCAGCAGGCTAGCGGGGGTGACCGGGGAGCTGTTTTTT. Its translation: CASRLAGVTGELFF.

This clone was picked up a small number of times. V is TRBV5-6 and J is TRBJ2-1; 10 nucleotides align to TRBD1. V lost 0 bases and J lost 5; bases outside the gene matches: 2. Germline assignment: CDR1 SGHDT and CDR2 YYEEEE. The CDR3 extends over 15 amino acids. The CDR3 is CASSLAGTGDNEQFF. CDR3 nucleotides: TGTGCCAGCAGCTTGGCCGGGACAGGGGACAATGAGCAGTTCTTC.

This clone was observed once. The V gene is TRBV5-1, the J gene TRBJ2-1; 9 nucleotides align to TRBD2. V was clipped by 0 bases and J by 7 bases; unmatched bases: 5. The CDR3 has 15 residues. Germline CDR1 is SGHRS and CDR2 is YFSETQ. CDR3 region: CASSLAGGRGNEQFF. Here the CDR3 DNA reads TGCGCCAGCAGCTTGGCCGGCGGGAGGGGAAATGAGCAGTTCTTC.